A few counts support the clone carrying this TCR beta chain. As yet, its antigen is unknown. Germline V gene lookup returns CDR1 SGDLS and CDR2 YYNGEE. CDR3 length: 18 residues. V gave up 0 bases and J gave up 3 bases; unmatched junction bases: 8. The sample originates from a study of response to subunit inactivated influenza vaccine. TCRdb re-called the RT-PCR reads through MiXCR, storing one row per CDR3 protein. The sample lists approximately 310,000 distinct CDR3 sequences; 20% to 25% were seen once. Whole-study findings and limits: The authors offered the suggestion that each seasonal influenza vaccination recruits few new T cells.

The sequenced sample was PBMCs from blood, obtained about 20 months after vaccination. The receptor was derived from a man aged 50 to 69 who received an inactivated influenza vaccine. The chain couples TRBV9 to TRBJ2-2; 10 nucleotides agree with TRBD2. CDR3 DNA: TGTGCCAGCAGCGTAGGTGGAAGCGGGAGGGCGGACACCGGGGAGCTGTTTTTT. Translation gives CASSVGGSGRADTGELFF.